This note documents a single T cell receptor beta chain sequence. Its antigen is undetermined. The sample belongs to a study of cytomegalovirus exposure and HLA in healthy donors. Study-wide context: The Caucasian-associated ancestry cluster contained approximately 81% of the approximately 400 genotyped donors.

Findings and caveats of the study: Presence/absence analyses assumed roughly uniform sequencing depth across donors. 87-base-pair reads could not separate some V segments, including TRBV6-2 and TRBV6-3. One cluster of highly shared sequence variants probably arose as a sequencing artifact.

CDR1 GTSNPN and CDR2 SVGIG come from the germline V gene (reference sequence). V lost 4 bases and J lost 3; bases outside the gene matches: 7. CDR3 length equals 14 residues. 13 Jbeta primers and 60 Vbeta primers were used for the PCR. The table came from immunoSEQ multiplex PCR; TCRdb's copy has only in-frame clones and leaves some out. The specimen's table records roughly 41,000 clones. This sequence joins TRBV30 and TRBJ1-2; TRBD1 matches 8 bases. The receptor was derived from a woman aged 40 to 50 in good health and CMV-seronegative. Sequencing was carried out using PBMCs. CDR3 sequence (DNA): TGTGCCTGGATTCCGGGACAGGATTACTATGGCTACACCTTC. Translated: CAWIPGQDYYGYTF.